This T cell receptor beta chain originates from a study of shared clonotypes between healthy human individuals. This clone was found once. Data came from immunoSEQ multiplex PCR; TCRdb stores just in-frame clones and leaves some out. The sample shows about 2.3 million clones, roughly 90% of them seen only once. This CDR3 has 15 residues. CDR1 and CDR2 (germline): MDHEN, SYDVKM. With 4 bases removed from V and 3 bases from J, the gap between germline ends came to 12 bases. The sequence was obtained from a man younger than 35 in good health. Some clones in this sample may be carry-over from other donors' samples. Sequencing input: naive CD4+ T cells from PBMCs. Subset meaning: CD45RA+ positively selected. The V call is TRBV28, the J call TRBJ1-4; D ambiguous. The CDR3, as DNA: TGTGCCAGCAGTTCCGAAGGGAGCGCTAATGAAAAACTGTTTTTT. This codes for CASSSEGSANEKLFF. Supplemented by reference TRBV28 and TRBJ1-4, the full variable domain reads DVKVTQSSRYLVKRTGEKVFLECVQDMDHENMFWYRQDPGLGLRLIYFSYDVKMKEKGDIPEGYSVSREKKERFSLILESASTNQTSMYLCASSSEGSANEKLFFGSGTQLSVL.